This T cell receptor (beta chain) was captured by sequencing in a study of cytomegalovirus exposure and HLA in healthy donors. Points from the study as a whole: In a later analysis, DRB1 alleles had the most associated TCRs; HLA-C alleles the fewest. Within an earlier analysis, most TCR beta V segments proved productive either about 90% or about 30% of the time. Several of the most significant clusters appeared, in a later analysis, to be linked to common viral pathogens.

A note on this clone: Its cognate antigen is unknown.

PCR employed 60 Vbeta and 13 Jbeta primers. The data were produced by immunoSEQ multiplex PCR, yet TCRdb's version contains in-frame clones alone and is incomplete. In the table there are about 150,000 clones, about 80% of which are singletons. Trimming shortened V by 2 bases and J by 1 base, and 12 bases separated the two germline ends. Germline-derived CDR1 and CDR2 are SGHRS and YFSETQ. CDR3 length equals 15 residues. The chain uses TRBV5-1 and TRBJ2-5; D may be TRBD2 (6 bases). The specimen sequenced was PBMCs. The sequence was collected from a woman aged 35 to 49 in good health and CMV-seronegative. CDR3 protein: CASSFLATIQETQYF. The CDR3 region has the DNA TGCGCCAGCAGCTTTCTAGCGACAATCCAAGAGACCCAGTACTTC. Variable domain in full (rest from reference TRBV5-1 and TRBJ2-5): KAGVTQTPRYLIKTRGQQVTLSCSPISGHRSVSWYQQTPGQGLQFLFEYFSETQRNKGNFPGRFSGRQFSNSRSEMNVSTLELGDSALYLCASSFLATIQETQYFGPGTRLLVL.